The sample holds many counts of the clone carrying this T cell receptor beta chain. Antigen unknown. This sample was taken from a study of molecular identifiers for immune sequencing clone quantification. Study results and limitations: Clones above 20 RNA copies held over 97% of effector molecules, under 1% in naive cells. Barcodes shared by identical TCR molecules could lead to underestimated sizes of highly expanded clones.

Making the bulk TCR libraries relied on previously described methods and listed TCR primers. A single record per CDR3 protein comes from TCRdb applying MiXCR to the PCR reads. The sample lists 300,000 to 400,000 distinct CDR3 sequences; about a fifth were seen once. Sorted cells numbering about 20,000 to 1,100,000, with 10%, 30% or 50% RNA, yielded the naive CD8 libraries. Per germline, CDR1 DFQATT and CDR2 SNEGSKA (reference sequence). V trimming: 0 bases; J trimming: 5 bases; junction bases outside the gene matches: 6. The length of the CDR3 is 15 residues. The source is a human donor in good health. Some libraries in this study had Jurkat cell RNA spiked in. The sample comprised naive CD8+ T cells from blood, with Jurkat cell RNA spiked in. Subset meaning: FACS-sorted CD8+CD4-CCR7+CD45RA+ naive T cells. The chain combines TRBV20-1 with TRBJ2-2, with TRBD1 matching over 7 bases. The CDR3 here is CSARERGRRTGELFF. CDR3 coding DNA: TGCAGTGCTAGAGAAAGGGGGCGCAGGACCGGGGAGCTGTTTTTT.